Shown below are 28 T cell receptor beta chains from a single sample sequenced in a study of response to subunit inactivated influenza vaccine (dated by TCRdb to between 2018 and 2020). The method behind the library was RT-PCR. For sequencing, an Illumina HiSeq 2500 was employed. Using fastp trimming at Q25 and MiXCR clonotype assembly, TCRdb reanalyzed the public sequencing data and kept in-frame beta chains. Merged by CDR3 protein, the rows form single entries marked with the most common genes and DNA. This sample holds almost 600,000 distinct CDR3 sequences; 14% were observed only once. The top ten hold over 8.5% of the sample. The sample consisted of PBMCs from blood, taken 11 to 12 days after vaccination. These receptors were collected from a man aged 50-59 years who received an inactivated influenza vaccine. Donor details come from another sample of the same person, matched by shared clones.

This sequence joins TRBV6-1 and TRBJ1-1, with D possibly TRBD1 on 6 matching bases. This CDR3 contains 14 residues. The V gene lost 10 bases and the J gene lost 5 bases, with 20 bases spanning the gap. The germline CDR1 and CDR2 sequences are MNHNS and SASEGT. CDR3 region: CANAPLQGETEAFF. The CDR3, as DNA: TGTGCCAACGCCCCTTTACAGGGTGAGACTGAAGCTTTCTTT.

This clonotype came up a few times. The gene calls are TRBV9 and TRBJ2-7; D is possibly TRBD2 (6 bases). The CDR3 totals 15 residues. Germline CDR1 reads SGDLS; CDR2 reads YYNGEE. The V end was cut by 0 bases, the J end by 9 bases, with 19 bases between. CDR3 DNA: TGTGCCAGCAGCGTAGGTCCGGACCGGTTGGGAGGGCAGTACTTC. Encoded protein: CASSVGPDRLGGQYF. The full variable domain, with the rest looked up from reference TRBV9 and TRBJ2-7, is DSGVTQTPKHLITATGQRVTLRCSPRSGDLSVYWYQQSLDQGLQFLIQYYNGEERAKGNILERFSAQQFPDLHSELNLSSLELGDSALYFCASSVGPDRLGGQYFGPGTRLTVT.

This clonotype has just a few counts. The J gene is TRBJ2-3, the V gene TRBV5-1; 12 bases agree with TRBD2. J was trimmed by 2 bases and V by 4 bases; bases with no gene match: 8. Per germline, CDR1 SGHRS and CDR2 YFSETQ. The CDR3 consists of 17 residues. CDR3 amino acids: CASSKGLAGTYTDTQYF. The CDR3 DNA sequence: TGCGCCAGCAGCAAAGGACTAGCGGGGACCTACACAGATACGCAGTATTTT.

There are a few counts of this clonotype. V and J are TRBV24-1 and TRBJ1-5; D is unclear. Germline CDR1 and CDR2: KGHDR and SFDVKD. V was clipped by 0 bases and J by 7 bases, with 9 bases between them. There are 14 residues in the CDR3. This CDR3 is CATSDLMTEQPQHF. DNA of the CDR3: TGTGCCACCAGTGATTTGATGACCGAGCAGCCCCAGCATTTT.

The chain combines TRBV4-1 with TRBJ1-1; a possible D gene is TRBD1 (5 bases). The CDR3 loop spans 15 amino acids. Trimming pared 3 bases from V and 0 bases from J, leaving 11 bases between. Germline CDR1 MGHRA, CDR2 YSYEKL. The CDR3 sequence: CASSQPGLLNTEAFF. The CDR3 nucleotides are TGCGCCAGCAGCCAGCCGGGACTCCTGAACACTGAAGCTTTCTTT.

The V gene is TRBV18, the J gene TRBJ1-1; unclear D gene. This CDR3 has 14 residues. V dropped 4 bases and J dropped 6 bases, with 15 bases sitting between them. In germline, CDR1 is KGHSH, CDR2 LQKENI. The CDR3 is CASSLGVENAEAFF. The CDR3 bases are TGTGCCAGCTCACTGGGCGTTGAAAACGCTGAAGCTTTCTTT.

This clonotype was seen a few times. The CDR3 is CASSIDTGSDTQYF. In nucleotides, the CDR3 is TGTGCCAGCAGCATCGACACAGGGTCAGATACGCAGTATTTT. The chain links TRBV7-6 to TRBJ2-3, with a tentative D call TRBD1 (6 bases). The germline CDR1 and CDR2 sequences are SGHVS and FNYEAQ. CDR3 length equals 14 residues. V was pared by 5 bases and J by 4 bases, with 13 bases between.

The V and J genes are TRBV5-1 and TRBJ1-1; D is uncertain. V dropped 0 bases and J dropped 5 bases, with 14 bases sitting between them. This CDR3 comprises 15 residues. Per the germline V gene, CDR1 is SGHRS and CDR2 is YFSETQ. The CDR3 sequence: CASSLDLSRGTEAFF. The CDR3 DNA reads TGCGCCAGCAGCTTGGATCTATCCCGAGGGACTGAAGCTTTCTTT.

This chain uses TRBV6-1 with TRBJ1-4, with D perhaps TRBD1 (5 bases). Trimming stripped 6 bases from V and 8 bases from J, with 19 bases between. CDR1 is MNHNS and CDR2 is SASEGT in the germline V gene. This CDR3 is 15 amino acids long. CDR3 sequence (DNA): TGTGCCAGCAGAAAAACAGGCACCTGGGAGGAAAAACTGTTTTTT. Its translation is CASRKTGTWEEKLFF.

The chain joins TRBV7-2 to TRBJ2-3; TRBD1 matches 11 bases. The J segment lost 2 bases and the V segment lost 5 bases, leaving 6 bases of the junction unmatched. CDR3 length equals 16 residues. In germline, CDR1 is SGHTA, CDR2 FQGNSA. The CDR3 region has the DNA TGTGCCAGCAGCCCGGGACAGGGGGGTTCCACAGATACGCAGTATTTT. Amino acid sequence: CASSPGQGGSTDTQYF.

In its sample, this clonotype was seen a few times. CDR3 nucleotide sequence: TGTGCCAGCAGCGTAGGGGGACTAGCGGGAAATGAGCAGTTCTTC. Its translation: CASSVGGLAGNEQFF. V gene TRBV9 combines with J gene TRBJ2-1; the match to TRBD2 covers 13 bases. The ends lost 0 bases at V and 7 bases at J; junction bases unmatched: 1. Germline loops: CDR1 SGDLS, CDR2 YYNGEE. CDR3 size: 15 residues.

Only a few counts were recorded for this clonotype. The chain combines TRBV3-1 with TRBJ2-1; 7 nucleotides line up with TRBD2. This CDR3 has 14 amino acids. Trimming took 5 bases from V and 7 from J; bases not matched to a gene: 8. CDR1 is LGHDT, CDR2 YNNKEL, per germline (reference sequence). CDR3 protein: CASSTLAAGNEQFF. The CDR3 bases are TGTGCCAGCAGCACGCTAGCGGCAGGGAATGAGCAGTTCTTC.

The rearrangement links TRBV7-2 to TRBJ2-7, with TRBD2 matching over 7 bases. The CDR3 contains 14 residues. Germline assignment: CDR1 SGHTA and CDR2 FQGNSA. The junction had 9 bases not matched to a gene; V was cut back by 5 bases and J by 5 bases. The DNA of the CDR3 is TGTGCCAGCAGCCCGCGACTAGCTAGTCACGAGCAGTACTTC. Encoded protein: CASSPRLASHEQYF.

The genes are TRBV7-2 and TRBJ2-4, with D maybe TRBD2 (5 bases). Germline loops: CDR1 SGHTA, CDR2 FQGNSA. This CDR3 has 17 residues. V lost 5 bases and J 2 bases, leaving 19 bases between the germline ends. The CDR3 DNA reads as TGTGCCAGCAGCCTCACGAGCGGTACCTTAACCAAAAACATTCAGTACTTC. Protein product: CASSLTSGTLTKNIQYF.

A note on this clonotype: At one boundary the junction diverges from the germline segment, which might be a read error. The genes are TRBV7-7 and TRBJ2-5, with 9 bases matching TRBD1. The CDR3 loop spans 15 amino acids. CDR1 and CDR2 (germline): SSHAT, FNYEAQ (reference sequence). The DNA of the CDR3 is TGTGCTAGCAGCTTCCGCCGGGACAGGGTGGAGACCCAGTACTTC. Translating it yields CASSFRRDRVETQYF.

This clonotype occurred a few times. The V and J genes are TRBV5-6 and TRBJ1-5, with D possibly matching TRBD1 (5 bases). Between the trimmed V and J ends, which lost 3 bases and 1 base, there was a span of 11 bases. The germline V gene has CDR1 SGHDT and CDR2 YYEEEE. The CDR3 is made up of 15 amino acids. The CDR3 DNA follows: TGTGCCAGCAGCTCTTCGTACAGGAGCAATCAGCCCCAGCATTTT. Translated: CASSSSYRSNQPQHF.

This rearrangement joins TRBV27 to TRBJ2-7, with TRBD2 matching over 12 bases. Trimming at V came to 6 bases and at J to 6 bases, leaving 15 bases not matched to a gene. The CDR3 has 17 amino acids. Per germline, CDR1 MNHEY and CDR2 SMNVEV (reference sequence). The CDR3 DNA reads TGTGCCAGCAGCAACCCCGGACTAGCGGGATATTTAGGCGAGCAGTACTTC. It is translated as CASSNPGLAGYLGEQYF.

This clonotype was seen a few times. This rearrangement joins TRBV7-9 to TRBJ2-3; D may be TRBD2 (6 bases). The CDR3 has 16 amino acids. From germline, CDR1 is SEHNR and CDR2 FQNEAQ (reference sequence). V lost 1 base and J lost 0, with 11 bases in between. CDR3 in DNA: TGTGCCAGCAGCTTAGGAATTAGCGGAAGCACAGATACGCAGTATTTT. Translating gives CASSLGISGSTDTQYF.

This clonotype was seen a few times. The CDR3 region is CASSLGAGVGDTQYF. The CDR3 DNA follows: TGTGCCAGCAGCTTAGGAGCGGGAGTCGGAGATACGCAGTATTTT. The chain is built from TRBV7-2 and TRBJ2-3; the match to TRBD2 covers 8 bases. J gave up 5 bases and V 1 base, and 5 bases lay outside the gene matches. The CDR3 contains 15 residues. Germline CDR1 SGHTA, CDR2 FQGNSA.

The sample holds a few counts of this clonotype. The chain employs TRBV6-5 and TRBJ2-2; 7 bases map to TRBD2. The germline gives CDR1 MNHEY, CDR2 SVGAGI. CDR3 length: 17 amino acids. V shed 5 bases, J shed 4 bases, and the junction held 13 bases outside the gene matches. The chain's CDR3 is CASSHLIGGGGTGELFF. The CDR3 bases are TGTGCCAGCAGTCACCTCATTGGCGGGGGAGGCACCGGGGAGCTGTTTTTT.

This clonotype has a count of ten or more. The rearrangement links TRBV20-1 to TRBJ2-1; possibly TRBD2 for D (6 bases). The length of the CDR3 is 13 residues. Looked up from germline, CDR1 is DFQATT and CDR2 is SNEGSKA (reference sequence). Trimming pared 5 bases from V and 5 bases from J, leaving 13 bases between. CDR3: CSAEPWEDNEQFF. The CDR3 nucleotides are TGCAGTGCTGAGCCTTGGGAGGACAATGAGCAGTTCTTC.

Worth noting for this clonotype: Sequence at one end of the junction differs from germline and may be a read error. This sequence joins TRBV24-1 and TRBJ2-3, with D hard to call. The CDR3 is 14 residues long. The V gene's germline CDR1 is KGHDR and CDR2 SFDVKD. Written as DNA, the CDR3 is TGTGCCACCAGTCGAGGCCGCTACACAGATACGCAGTCTTTT. It specifies CATSRGRYTDTQSF.

J is TRBJ1-1 and V is TRBV4-3; TRBD1 is a possible D gene (5 bases). V was pared by 2 bases and J by 5 bases, with 15 bases between. Germline V gene lookup returns CDR1 LGHNA and CDR2 YSLEER. The CDR3 contains 15 residues. Written as DNA, the CDR3 is TGCGCCAGCAGCCAAAGTCTCAGGGTTGGGACTGAAGCTTTCTTT. This gives the protein CASSQSLRVGTEAFF.

This clonotype was seen a handful of times. The chain combines TRBV9 with TRBJ1-1; maybe TRBD1 (5 bases). Germline CDR1 is SGDLS and CDR2 is YYNGEE. V was trimmed by 3 bases and J by 0 bases, leaving 12 bases between them. The CDR3 is 15 residues long. The CDR3 reads CASSAPGTMNTEAFF. CDR3 bases: TGTGCCAGCAGCGCCCCCGGGACGATGAACACTGAAGCTTTCTTT.

The rearrangement joins TRBV4-2 to TRBJ2-2; D perhaps matches TRBD2 (6 bases). Germline V gene lookup returns CDR1 LGHNA and CDR2 YNFKEQ. The germline V and J ends were trimmed by 4 bases and 1 base, with 16 bases remaining between them. The CDR3 totals 17 residues. CDR3 nucleotides: TGTGCCAGCAGCCCCGTGGGGGGATTCCAGAACACCGGGGAGCTGTTTTTT. This translates into CASSPVGGFQNTGELFF.

This clonotype showed up just a few times. The chain joins TRBV4-2 to TRBJ2-1; D ambiguous. This CDR3 is 14 amino acids long. The germline gives CDR1 LGHNA, CDR2 YNFKEQ. The V gene lost 1 base and the J gene lost 4 bases, with 8 bases spanning the gap. CDR3 loop: CASSQGGPYNEQFF. DNA of the CDR3: TGTGCCAGCAGCCAAGGAGGCCCGTACAATGAGCAGTTCTTC.

This clonotype was seen a handful of times. The V and J genes are TRBV20-1 and TRBJ1-6, with D perhaps TRBD1 (5 bases). Germline CDR1 DFQATT, CDR2 SNEGSKA (reference sequence). The CDR3 consists of 14 residues. Trimming pared 4 bases from V and 7 bases from J, leaving 14 bases between. The CDR3 protein is CSATPGTENSPLHF. The CDR3 region has the DNA TGCAGTGCTACCCCCGGGACGGAAAATTCACCCCTCCACTTT.

This clonotype was detected a few times. The CDR3 region is CASSPRQASYEQYF. DNA for the CDR3: TGTGCCAGCAGCCCTCGGCAGGCCTCCTACGAGCAGTACTTC. The genes are TRBV12-3 or TRBV12-4 and TRBJ2-7; no reliable D call. V shed 6 bases and J shed 0 bases, with 12 bases lying between them. The CDR3 sequence is 14 residues long.